This TCR beta chain emerged from a study of OX40 agonist ivuxolimab in advanced cancers. V gave up 5 bases and J gave up 2 bases; unmatched junction bases: 9. Germline CDR1 reads MRHNA; CDR2 reads SNTAGT. This CDR3 is 15 amino acids long. The repertoire was sequenced with immunoSEQ multiplex PCR; TCRdb's copy has only in-frame clones and lacks some. The sample has 75,000 or so clones, approximately 85% seen once; the top ten hold 20% to 25%. The TCR sequence derives from an adult with an advanced solid tumor such as melanoma, head and neck, liver or kidney cancer. Source: CD4+ or CD8+ T cells sorted from blood, taken in a trial of the OX40 agonist ivuxolimab. This sequence joins TRBV6-4 and TRBJ2-7, with 7 bases aligning to TRBD1. The CDR3: CASSSPGQLAYEQYF. The CDR3 bases are TGTGCCAGCAGTTCACCGGGACAGTTAGCCTACGAGCAGTACTTC.